Detailed here is one T cell receptor (beta chain). These data come from a study of blood T cell repertoires in COVID-19. Study as a whole: PBMCs, B-cell-depleted T cells, or T cells were the source of the cDNA or gDNA that made up the material.

The ends were cut back, 3 bases at V and 0 bases at J, with 12 bases in the middle. CDR1 and CDR2 from the germline V gene are SQVTM and ANQGSEA. CDR3 length: 15 amino acids. TCRdb's copy holds only in-frame clones and misses some; the assay was immunoSEQ multiplex PCR. The sample holds a few hundred thousand clones, around 87% seen once. The genes are TRBV29-1 and TRBJ1-5; tentatively, D is TRBD1 (6 bases). The material sequenced was peripheral blood. The receptor's source is a woman under 40 with COVID-19, enrolled during active disease. This chain's CDR3 is CSVEHRADSNQPQHF. CDR3 DNA sequence: TGCAGCGTTGAGCACAGGGCGGATAGCAATCAGCCCCAGCATTTT.